This TCR beta chain was captured in a study of blood T cell repertoires in COVID-19. The method was immunoSEQ multiplex PCR; TCRdb's version includes in-frame clones alone and lacks a portion of them. The sample lists about 280,000 clones; 90% were seen once. About this clone itself: This CDR3 is also generated by other DNA sequences in the sample.

V shed 3 bases and J 2 bases; nucleotides not matched to a gene: 5. The germline CDR1 and CDR2 sequences are KGHSH and LQKENI. The CDR3 length is 16 residues. The chain combines TRBV18 with TRBJ2-2, with 8 bases matching TRBD1. The specimen was PBMCs or T cells enriched from blood (not recorded which). The sequence was obtained from a woman under 30 with acute COVID-19. CDR3 region: CASSPGQGGNTGELFF. CDR3 in DNA: TGTGCCAGCTCACCCGGACAGGGAGGAAACACCGGGGAGCTGTTTTTT. The entire variable domain, with the rest obtained from reference TRBV18 and TRBJ2-2, is as follows: NAGVMQNPRHLVRRRGQEARLRCSPMKGHSHVYWYRQLPEEGLKFMVYLQKENIIDESGMPKERFSAEFPKEGPSILRIQQVVRGDSAAYFCASSPGQGGNTGELFFGEGSRLTVL.